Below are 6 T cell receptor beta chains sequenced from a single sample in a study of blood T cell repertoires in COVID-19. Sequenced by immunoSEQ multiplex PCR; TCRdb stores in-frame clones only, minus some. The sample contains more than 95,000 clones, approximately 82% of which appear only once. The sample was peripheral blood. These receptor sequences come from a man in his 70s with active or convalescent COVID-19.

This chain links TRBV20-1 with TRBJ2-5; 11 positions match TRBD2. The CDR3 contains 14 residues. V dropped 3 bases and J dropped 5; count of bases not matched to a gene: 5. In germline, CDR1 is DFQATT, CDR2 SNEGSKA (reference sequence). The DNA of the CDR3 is TGCAGTGCTAGTTCGACTAGCGGGACCGAGACCCAGTACTTC. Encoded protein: CSASSTSGTETQYF.

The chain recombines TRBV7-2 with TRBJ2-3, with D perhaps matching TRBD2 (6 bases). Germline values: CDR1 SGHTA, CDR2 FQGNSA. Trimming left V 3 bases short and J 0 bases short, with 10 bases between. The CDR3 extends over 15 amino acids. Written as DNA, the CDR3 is TGTGCCAGCAGCTTGGGGGGAATAAGCACAGATACGCAGTATTTT. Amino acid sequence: CASSLGGISTDTQYF.

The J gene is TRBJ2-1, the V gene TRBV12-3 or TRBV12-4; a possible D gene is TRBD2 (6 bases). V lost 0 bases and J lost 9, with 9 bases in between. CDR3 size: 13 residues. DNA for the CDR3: TGTGCCAGCAGTTTAGCGTTGCGGGGTGAGCAGTTCTTC. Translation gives CASSLALRGEQFF.

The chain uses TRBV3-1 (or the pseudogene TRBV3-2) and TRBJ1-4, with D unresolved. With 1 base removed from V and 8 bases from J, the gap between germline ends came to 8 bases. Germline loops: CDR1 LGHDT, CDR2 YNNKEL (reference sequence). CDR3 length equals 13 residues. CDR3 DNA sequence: TGTGCCAGCAGCCAAGTCCCGGGGGAAAAACTGTTTTTT. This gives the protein CASSQVPGEKLFF.

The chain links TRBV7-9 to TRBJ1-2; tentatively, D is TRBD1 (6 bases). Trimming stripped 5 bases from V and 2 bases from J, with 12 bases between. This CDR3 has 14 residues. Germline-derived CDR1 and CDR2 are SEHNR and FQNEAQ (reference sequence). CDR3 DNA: TGTGCCAGCAGCGAGGGGGTAGGGAACTATGGCTACACCTTC. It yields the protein CASSEGVGNYGYTF.

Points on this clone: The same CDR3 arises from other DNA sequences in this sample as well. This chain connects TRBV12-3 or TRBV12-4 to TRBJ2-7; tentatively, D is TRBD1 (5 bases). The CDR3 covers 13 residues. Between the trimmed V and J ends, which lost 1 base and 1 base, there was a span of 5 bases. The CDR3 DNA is TGTGCCAGCAGTTTAGAGGGGTCCTACGAGCAGTACTTC. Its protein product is CASSLEGSYEQYF.